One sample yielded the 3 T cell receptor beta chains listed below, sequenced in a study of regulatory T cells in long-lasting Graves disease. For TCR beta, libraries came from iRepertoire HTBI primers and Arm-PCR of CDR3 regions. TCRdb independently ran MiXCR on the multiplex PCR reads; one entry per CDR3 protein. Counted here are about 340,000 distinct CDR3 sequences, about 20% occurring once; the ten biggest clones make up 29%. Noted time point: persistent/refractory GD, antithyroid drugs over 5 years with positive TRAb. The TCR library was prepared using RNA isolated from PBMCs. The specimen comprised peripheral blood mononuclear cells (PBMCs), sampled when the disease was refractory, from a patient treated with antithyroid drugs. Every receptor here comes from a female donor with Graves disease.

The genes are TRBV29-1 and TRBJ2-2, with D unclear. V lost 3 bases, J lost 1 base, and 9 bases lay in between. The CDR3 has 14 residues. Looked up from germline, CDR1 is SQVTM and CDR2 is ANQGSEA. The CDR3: CSVDLRGNTGELFF. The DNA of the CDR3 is TGCAGCGTTGACTTGAGAGGGAACACCGGGGAGCTGTTTTTT.

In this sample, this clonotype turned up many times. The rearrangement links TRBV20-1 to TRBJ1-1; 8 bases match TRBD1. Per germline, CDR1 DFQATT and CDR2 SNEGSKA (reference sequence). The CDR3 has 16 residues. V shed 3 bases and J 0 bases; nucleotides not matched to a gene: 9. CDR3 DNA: TGCAGTGCTAGGGAACCGGGACAGGTATTGAACACTGAAGCTTTCTTT. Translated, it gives CSAREPGQVLNTEAFF.

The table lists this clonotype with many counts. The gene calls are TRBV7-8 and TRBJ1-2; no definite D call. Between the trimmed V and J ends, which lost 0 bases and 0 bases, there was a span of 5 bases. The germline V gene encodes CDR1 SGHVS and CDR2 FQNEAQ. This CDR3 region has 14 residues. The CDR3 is CASSLAAANYGYTF. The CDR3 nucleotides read TGTGCCAGCAGCTTAGCGGCAGCTAACTATGGCTACACCTTC.